This T cell receptor beta chain is from a study of T cell clones after liver transplantation. This clone has a handful of counts. The data were produced by immunoSEQ multiplex PCR, yet TCRdb's version contains in-frame clones alone and is incomplete. The table records tens of thousands of clones, 70% to 85% of them present only once. The CDR3 sequence is 17 residues long. With 5 bases clipped from V and 13 bases from J, the junction kept 22 bases outside the gene matches. The germline CDR1 and CDR2 sequences are WNHNN and SYGVQD (reference sequence). The receptor comes from a human patient who received a liver transplant. Some T cells may be graft donor cells. The V call is TRBV10-1, the J call TRBJ2-7; 11 positions agree with TRBD2. The specimen was CD4+ T cells from blood, collected 45 to 46 months after liver transplant. The CDR3 bases are TGCGCCAGCAGTAAGGCACTAGCGGGAGAAGGGGGAGATTGTGAATACTTC. Protein: CASSKALAGEGGDCEYF.